This T cell receptor (beta chain) originates from a study of cytomegalovirus exposure and HLA in healthy donors. In the PCR, 60 Vbeta and 13 Jbeta primers were used. Sequencing used immunoSEQ multiplex PCR; TCRdb keeps in-frame clones, though not all of them. There are roughly 79,000 clones in the sample, with about 4.6% held by the top ten. J was trimmed by 7 bases and V by 2 bases; bases with no gene match: 4. The CDR3 is 14 residues long. From germline, CDR1 is LNHDA and CDR2 SQIVND (reference sequence). The clonotype originates from a man aged 25 to 40 in good health and CMV-seronegative. This rearrangement joins TRBV19 to TRBJ1-4; 7 bases are shared with TRBD1. The sequenced sample consisted of PBMCs. The CDR3 is CASSIRQGPEKLFF. CDR3 nucleotide sequence: TGTGCCAGTAGTATAAGACAGGGTCCTGAAAAACTGTTTTTT.